This T cell receptor beta chain was recovered during a study of cytomegalovirus exposure and HLA in healthy donors. Donors came from a validation cohort of over a hundred subjects, distinct from the first 666-subject cohort. The table lists this clone with a few counts. The antigen is unknown. The V and J ends lost 3 bases and 4 bases respectively, with 8 bases between them. Germline V gene sequence: CDR1 LNHDA, CDR2 SQIVND (reference sequence). This CDR3 contains 13 residues. Findings and caveats of the study: While the bulk of TCR sequences proved rare, some public TCRs turned up in many donors. Specificity for CMV antigens was confirmed in vitro for three of the CMV-associated chains.

Here immunoSEQ multiplex PCR was the method, and the copy in TCRdb shows in-frame clones only, minus some. The sample contains 150,000 to 200,000 clones, around nine tenths of which appear only once. The chain joins TRBV19 to TRBJ2-3; maybe TRBD2 (6 bases). Source material: PBMCs. This TCR was recovered from a man aged 18 to 29 in good health and CMV-seropositive. In DNA, the CDR3 is TGTGCCAGTAGTATGGGACTCGCAGATACGCAGTATTTT. Its translation is CASSMGLADTQYF. Full variable domain (missing parts from reference TRBV19 and TRBJ2-3): DGGITQSPKYLFRKEGQNVTLSCEQNLNHDAMYWYRQDPGQGLRLIYYSQIVNDFQKGDIAEGYSVSREKKESFPLTVTSAQKNPTAFYLCASSMGLADTQYFGPGTRLTVL.